The present T cell receptor (beta chain) was sequenced within a study of blood T cells in healthy people across ages. The germline gives CDR1 MDHEN, CDR2 SYDVKM. The CDR3 totals 16 residues, both ends included. The study, taken as a whole, reports: Unsorted PBMCs blocked a conclusive comparison of naive and antigen-experienced cells.

The authors ran a second PCR of about 6 to 11 cycles using a sample-barcoded 5' primer and a J-beta primer mix. Each CDR3 protein gets one entry after TCRdb re-called the 5' RACE reads with MiXCR. This table has over 1,500,000 distinct CDR3 sequences, just under 50% appearing once. The sample providers were healthy Caucasian people from Russia, aged about 6 to 90. A minimum of 6.5 million PBMCs was isolated per sample. Extraction of total RNA produced a minimum of 6 micrograms from each sample. Concerning this clonotype: Its antigen is not known. The DNA is left out, because the CDR3 cannot be placed on it with certainty; the CDR3 is given as TCRdb lists it.

This receptor was identified in a woman between 35 and 50 years old in good health. This chain links TRBV28 with TRBJ1-5; the table's D call TRBD1 went unverified against the DNA. The sample consisted of blood. This CDR3 is CASSSSGQGAGQPRHF.